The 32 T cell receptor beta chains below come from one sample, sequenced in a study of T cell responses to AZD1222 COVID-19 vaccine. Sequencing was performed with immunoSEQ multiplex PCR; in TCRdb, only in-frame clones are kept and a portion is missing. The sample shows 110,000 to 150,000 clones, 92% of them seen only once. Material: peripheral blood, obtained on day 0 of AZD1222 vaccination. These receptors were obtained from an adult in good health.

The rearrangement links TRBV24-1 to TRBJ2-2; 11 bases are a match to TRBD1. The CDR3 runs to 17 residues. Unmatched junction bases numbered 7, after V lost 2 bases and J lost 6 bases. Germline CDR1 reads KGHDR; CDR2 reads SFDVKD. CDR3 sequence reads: CATSDSGTGGMAGELFF. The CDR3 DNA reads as TGTGCCACCAGTGATTCCGGGACAGGGGGAATGGCCGGGGAGCTGTTTTTT.

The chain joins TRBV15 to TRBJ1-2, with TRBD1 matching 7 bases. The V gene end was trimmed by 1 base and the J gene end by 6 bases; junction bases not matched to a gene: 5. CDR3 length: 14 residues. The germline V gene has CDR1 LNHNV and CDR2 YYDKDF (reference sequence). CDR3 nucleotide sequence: TGTGCCACCAGCAGAGGACAGGGAACGCATGGCTACACCTTC. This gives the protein CATSRGQGTHGYTF. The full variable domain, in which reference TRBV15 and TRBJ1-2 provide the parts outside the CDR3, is DAMVIQNPRYQVTQFGKPVTLSCSQTLNHNVMYWYQQKSSQAPKLLFHYYDKDFNNEADTPDNFQSRRPNTSFCFLDIRSPGLGDTAMYLCATSRGQGTHGYTFGSGTRLTVV.

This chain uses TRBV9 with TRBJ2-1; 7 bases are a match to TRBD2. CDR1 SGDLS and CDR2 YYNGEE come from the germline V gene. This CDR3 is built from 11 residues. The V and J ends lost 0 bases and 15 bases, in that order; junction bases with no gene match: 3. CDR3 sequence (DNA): TGTGCCAGCAGCGTAGGGGACTACTTGTTCTTC. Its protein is CASSVGDYLFF.

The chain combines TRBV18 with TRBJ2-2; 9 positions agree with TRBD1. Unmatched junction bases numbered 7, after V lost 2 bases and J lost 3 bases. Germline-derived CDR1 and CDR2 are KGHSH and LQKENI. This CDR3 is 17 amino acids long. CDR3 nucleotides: TGTGCCAGCTCACCAACTTTGGGACAGGGAGACACCGGGGAGCTGTTTTTT. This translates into CASSPTLGQGDTGELFF. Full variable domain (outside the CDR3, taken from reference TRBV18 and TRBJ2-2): NAGVMQNPRHLVRRRGQEARLRCSPMKGHSHVYWYRQLPEEGLKFMVYLQKENIIDESGMPKERFSAEFPKEGPSILRIQQVVRGDSAAYFCASSPTLGQGDTGELFFGEGSRLTVL.

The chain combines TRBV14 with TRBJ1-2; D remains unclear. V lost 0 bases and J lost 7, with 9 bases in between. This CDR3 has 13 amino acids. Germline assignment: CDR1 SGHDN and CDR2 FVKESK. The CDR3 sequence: CASSQDDNGGYTF. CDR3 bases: TGTGCCAGCAGCCAAGATGATAACGGTGGCTACACCTTC.

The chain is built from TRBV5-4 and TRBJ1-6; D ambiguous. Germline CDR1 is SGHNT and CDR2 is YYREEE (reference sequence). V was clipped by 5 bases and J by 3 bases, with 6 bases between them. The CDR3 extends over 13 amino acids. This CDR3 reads CASRADYNSPLHF. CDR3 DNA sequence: TGTGCCAGCAGGGCAGACTATAATTCACCCCTCCACTTT.

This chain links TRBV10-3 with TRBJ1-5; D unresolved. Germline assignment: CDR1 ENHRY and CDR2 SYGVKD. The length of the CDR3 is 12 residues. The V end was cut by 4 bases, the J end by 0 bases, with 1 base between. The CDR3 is CAISGSNQPQHF. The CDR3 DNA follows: TGTGCCATCAGTGGTAGCAATCAGCCCCAGCATTTT.

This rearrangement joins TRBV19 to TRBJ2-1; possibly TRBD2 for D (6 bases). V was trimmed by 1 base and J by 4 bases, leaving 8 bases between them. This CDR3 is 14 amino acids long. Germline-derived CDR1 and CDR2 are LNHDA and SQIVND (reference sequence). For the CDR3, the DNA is TGTGCCAGTAGTATAGGGACTACGTACAATGAGCAGTTCTTC. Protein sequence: CASSIGTTYNEQFF.

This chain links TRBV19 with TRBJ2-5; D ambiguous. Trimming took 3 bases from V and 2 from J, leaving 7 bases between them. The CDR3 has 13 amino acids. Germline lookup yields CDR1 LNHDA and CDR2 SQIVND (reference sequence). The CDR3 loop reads CASSIAVQETQYF. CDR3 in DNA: TGTGCCAGTAGTATCGCCGTACAAGAGACCCAGTACTTC.

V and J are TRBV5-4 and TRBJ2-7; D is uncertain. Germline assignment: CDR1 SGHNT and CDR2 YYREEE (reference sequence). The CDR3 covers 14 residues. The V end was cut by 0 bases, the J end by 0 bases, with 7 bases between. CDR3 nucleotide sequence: TGTGCCAGCAGCTTGGGGCCCTACTCCTACGAGCAGTACTTC. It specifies CASSLGPYSYEQYF.

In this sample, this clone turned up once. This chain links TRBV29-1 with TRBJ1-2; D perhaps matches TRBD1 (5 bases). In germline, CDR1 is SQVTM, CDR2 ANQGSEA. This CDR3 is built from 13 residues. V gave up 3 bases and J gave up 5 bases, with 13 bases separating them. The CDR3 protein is CSVESTGPYGYTF. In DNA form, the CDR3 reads TGCAGCGTTGAGAGCACAGGCCCTTATGGCTACACCTTC. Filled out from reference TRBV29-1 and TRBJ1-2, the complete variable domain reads SAVISQKPSRDICQRGTSLTIQCQVDSQVTMMFWYRQQPGQSLTLIATANQGSEATYESGFVIDKFPISRPNLTFSTLTVSNMSPEDSSIYLCSVESTGPYGYTFGSGTRLTVV.

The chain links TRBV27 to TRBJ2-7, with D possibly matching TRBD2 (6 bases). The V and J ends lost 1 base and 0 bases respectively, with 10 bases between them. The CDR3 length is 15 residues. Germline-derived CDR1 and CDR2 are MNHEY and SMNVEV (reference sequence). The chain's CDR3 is CASSLYGRPSYEQYF. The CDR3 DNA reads TGTGCCAGCAGTTTATACGGGAGACCCTCCTACGAGCAGTACTTC.

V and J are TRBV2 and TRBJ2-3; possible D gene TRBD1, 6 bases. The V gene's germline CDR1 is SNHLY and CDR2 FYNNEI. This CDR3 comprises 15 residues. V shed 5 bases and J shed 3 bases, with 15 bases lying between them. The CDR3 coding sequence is TGTGCCAGCAGTTCCCTCCGAAGGGGGACAGATACGCAGTATTTT. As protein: CASSSLRRGTDTQYF.

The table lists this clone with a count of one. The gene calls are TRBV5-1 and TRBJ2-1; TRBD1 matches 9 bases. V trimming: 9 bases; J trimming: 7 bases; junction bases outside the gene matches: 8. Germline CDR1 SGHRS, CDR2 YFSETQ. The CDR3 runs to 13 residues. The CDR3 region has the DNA TGCGCCACTACCACAGGGGGCTCGAATGAGCAGTTCTTC. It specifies CATTTGGSNEQFF.

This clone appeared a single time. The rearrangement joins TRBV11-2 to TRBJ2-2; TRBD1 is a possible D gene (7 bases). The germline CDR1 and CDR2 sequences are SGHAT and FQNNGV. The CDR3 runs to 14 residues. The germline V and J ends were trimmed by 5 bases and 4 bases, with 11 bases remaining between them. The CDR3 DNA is TGTGCCAGCAGCCAGGGGGGTTTCACCGGGGAGCTGTTTTTT. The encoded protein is CASSQGGFTGELFF.

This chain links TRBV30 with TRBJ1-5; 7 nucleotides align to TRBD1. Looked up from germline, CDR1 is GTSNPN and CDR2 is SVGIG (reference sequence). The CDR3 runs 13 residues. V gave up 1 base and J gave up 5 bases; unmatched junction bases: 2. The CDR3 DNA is TGTGCCTGGAGTGGAGACAGGGATCAGCCCCAGCATTTT. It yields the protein CAWSGDRDQPQHF.

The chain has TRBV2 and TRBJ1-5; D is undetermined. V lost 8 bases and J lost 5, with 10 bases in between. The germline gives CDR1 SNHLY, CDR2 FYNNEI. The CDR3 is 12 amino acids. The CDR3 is CASGPGDQPQHF. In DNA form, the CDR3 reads TGTGCCAGCGGTCCCGGTGATCAGCCCCAGCATTTT.

CDR3 sequence: CAWSKLASTDTQYF. Here the CDR3 DNA reads TGTGCCTGGAGTAAACTAGCGAGCACAGATACGCAGTATTTT. The chain recombines TRBV30 with TRBJ2-3; 7 bases fit TRBD2. V lost 2 bases and J lost 0; bases outside the gene matches: 2. The germline V gene encodes CDR1 GTSNPN and CDR2 SVGIG (reference sequence). This CDR3 has 14 residues.

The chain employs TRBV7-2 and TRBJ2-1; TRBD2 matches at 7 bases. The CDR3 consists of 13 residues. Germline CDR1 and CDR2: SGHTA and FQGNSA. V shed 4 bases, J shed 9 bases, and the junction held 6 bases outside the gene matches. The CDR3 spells CASSSAAGFEQFF. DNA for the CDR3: TGTGCCAGCAGCTCGGCAGCGGGATTTGAGCAGTTCTTC. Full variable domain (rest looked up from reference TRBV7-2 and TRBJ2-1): GAGVSQSPSNKVTEKGKDVELRCDPISGHTALYWYRQSLGQGLEFLIYFQGNSAPDKSGLPSDRFSAERTGGSVSTLTIQRTQQEDSAVYLCASSSAAGFEQFFGPGTRLTVL.

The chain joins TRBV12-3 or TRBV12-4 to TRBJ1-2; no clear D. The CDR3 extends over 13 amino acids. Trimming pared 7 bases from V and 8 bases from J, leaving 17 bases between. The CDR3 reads CASTPPGGGGYTF. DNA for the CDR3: TGTGCCAGCACCCCCCCCGGAGGAGGAGGCTACACCTTC.

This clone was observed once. The CDR3 reads CASSYQGQGYEQYF. DNA for the CDR3: TGTGCCAGCAGTTACCAGGGGCAGGGCTACGAGCAGTACTTC. This rearrangement joins TRBV6-5 to TRBJ2-7; a weak D match, TRBD1 (6 bases). From germline, CDR1 is MNHEY and CDR2 SVGAGI. Between the trimmed V and J ends, which lost 2 bases and 3 bases, there was a span of 11 bases. The CDR3 runs 14 residues.

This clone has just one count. The CDR3 DNA is TGCGCCAGCAGTGAGAGTGGTTATGGCTACACCTTC. This sequence encodes CASSESGYGYTF. The chain joins TRBV10-1 to TRBJ1-2; D call uncertain. Germline CDR1 WNHNN, CDR2 SYGVQD (reference sequence). The germline V and J ends were trimmed by 2 bases and 5 bases, with 6 bases remaining between them. The CDR3 contains 12 residues.

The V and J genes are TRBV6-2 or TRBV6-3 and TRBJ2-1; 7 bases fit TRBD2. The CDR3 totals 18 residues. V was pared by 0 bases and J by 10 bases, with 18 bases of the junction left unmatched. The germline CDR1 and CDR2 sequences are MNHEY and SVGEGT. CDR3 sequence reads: CASSYSLGSGLNTREQFF. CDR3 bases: TGTGCCAGCAGTTACTCCTTGGGTAGCGGGCTTAATACCCGAGAGCAGTTCTTC.

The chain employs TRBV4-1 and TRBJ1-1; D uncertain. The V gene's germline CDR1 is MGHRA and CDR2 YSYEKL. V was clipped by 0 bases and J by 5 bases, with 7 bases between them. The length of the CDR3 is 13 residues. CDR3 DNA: TGCGCCAGCAGCCAAGAGAGTTGGACTGAAGCTTTCTTT. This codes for CASSQESWTEAFF.

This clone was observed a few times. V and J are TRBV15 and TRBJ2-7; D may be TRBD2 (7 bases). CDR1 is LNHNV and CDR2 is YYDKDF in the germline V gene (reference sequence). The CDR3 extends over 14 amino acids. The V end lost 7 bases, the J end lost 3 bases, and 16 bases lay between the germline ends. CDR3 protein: CATTGGRGGYEQYF. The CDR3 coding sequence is TGTGCCACCACGGGAGGCAGGGGAGGCTACGAGCAGTACTTC.

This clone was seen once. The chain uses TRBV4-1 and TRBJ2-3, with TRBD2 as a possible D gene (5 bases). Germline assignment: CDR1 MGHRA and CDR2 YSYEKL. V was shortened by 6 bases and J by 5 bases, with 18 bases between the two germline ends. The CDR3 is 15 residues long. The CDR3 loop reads CASSKNEGWIDTQYF. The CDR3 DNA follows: TGCGCCAGCAGTAAAAATGAGGGTTGGATAGATACGCAGTATTTT.

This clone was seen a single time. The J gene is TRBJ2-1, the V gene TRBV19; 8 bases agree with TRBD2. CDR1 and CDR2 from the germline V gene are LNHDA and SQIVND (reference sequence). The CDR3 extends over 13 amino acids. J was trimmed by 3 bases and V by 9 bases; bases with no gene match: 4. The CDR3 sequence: CASGTRNYNEQFF. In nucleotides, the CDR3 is TGTGCCAGCGGGACTAGGAACTACAATGAGCAGTTCTTC.

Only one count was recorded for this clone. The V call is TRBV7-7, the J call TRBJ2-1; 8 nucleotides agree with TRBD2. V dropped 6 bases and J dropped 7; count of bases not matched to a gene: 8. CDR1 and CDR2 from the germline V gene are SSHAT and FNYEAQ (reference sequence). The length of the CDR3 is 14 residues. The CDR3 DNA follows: TGTGCCAGCAGATCAGCGGGAGACCGGAATGAGCAGTTCTTC. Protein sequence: CASRSAGDRNEQFF.

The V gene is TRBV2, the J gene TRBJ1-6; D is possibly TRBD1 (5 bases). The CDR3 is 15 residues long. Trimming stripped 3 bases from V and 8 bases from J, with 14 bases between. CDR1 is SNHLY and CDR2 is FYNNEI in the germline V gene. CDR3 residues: CASSEAGTLDSPLHF. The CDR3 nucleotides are TGTGCCAGCAGTGAGGCGGGGACCCTGGATTCACCCCTCCACTTT.

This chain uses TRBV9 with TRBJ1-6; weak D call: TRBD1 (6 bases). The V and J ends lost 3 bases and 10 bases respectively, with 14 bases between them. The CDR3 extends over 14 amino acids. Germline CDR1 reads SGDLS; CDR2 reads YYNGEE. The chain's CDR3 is CASSAKQGFSPLHF. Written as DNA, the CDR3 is TGTGCCAGCAGCGCAAAACAGGGTTTCTCACCCCTCCACTTT.

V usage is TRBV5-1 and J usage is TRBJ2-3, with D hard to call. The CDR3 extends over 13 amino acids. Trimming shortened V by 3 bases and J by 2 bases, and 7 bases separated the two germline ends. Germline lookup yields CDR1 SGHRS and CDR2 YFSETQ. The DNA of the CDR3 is TGCGCCAGCAGCTACTTAGACACAGATACGCAGTATTTT. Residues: CASSYLDTDTQYF.

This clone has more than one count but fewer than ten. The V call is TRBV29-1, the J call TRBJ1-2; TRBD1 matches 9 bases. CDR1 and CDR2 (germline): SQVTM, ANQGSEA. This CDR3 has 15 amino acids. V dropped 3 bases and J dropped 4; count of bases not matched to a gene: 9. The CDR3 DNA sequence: TGCAGCGTTGACGGGACAGGGACCTCTGGCTATGGCTACACCTTC. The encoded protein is CSVDGTGTSGYGYTF.